This T cell receptor (beta chain) was found in a study of graft-versus-host responses after intestinal transplantation (dated by TCRdb to the early 2020s). Study-wide context: Recipients received multivisceral, liver-intestinal, or isolated intestinal transplants. Every recipient was given anti-thymocyte globulin induction, followed by about three years of maintenance tacrolimus and steroids. To identify alloreactive clones, pre-transplant mixed lymphocyte reaction products were sequenced and compared with unstimulated pre-transplant donor and recipient T cells. Rather than being sequenced by the commercial service, samples from a few later patients were sequenced in-house on an Illumina MiSeq and processed with MiXCR. The cohort enrolled about 23 intestinal transplant recipients, one of whom was a retransplant, and 3 patients without pretransplant specimens were excluded. After intestinal transplantation, graft-versus-host and host-versus-graft alloreactive T cell clones were followed in the graft, circulation and bone marrow using bulk TCR-beta CDR3 sequencing. Donor T cell macrochimerism was defined as a peak of at least 4% donor T cells among recipient peripheral blood mononuclear cells.

Taken from cysteine to phenylalanine, the CDR3 has 17 residues. Only CDR3 DNA is held: 51 bases, read in frame from base 1. CDR1 and CDR2 are drawn from the germline V gene: KGHSH, LQKENI. Compared with germline, V lacks 2 bases and J lacks 3 bases; bases without a gene match: 10. Receptor amplification or capture employed the immunoSEQ multiplex PCR assay. For most patients, genomic DNA was isolated using the Qiagen DNeasy Blood and Tissue Kit and was shipped frozen to Adaptive Biotechnologies for TCR sequencing. Adaptive Biotechnologies carried out high-throughput TCR-beta CDR3 sequencing of genomic DNA for most patients. In the paper's pipeline: Adaptive's ImmunoSEQ software supplied the TCR sequencing data for 18 patients, while MiXCR and VDJtools were used to process three other patients. CD4 versus CD8 sorting errors were corrected by removing sequences found in both subsets at a frequency ratio below 5:1. CDR3 nucleotide sequences shared between donor and recipient were removed because the origin of such sequences could not be assigned. At least 2-fold expansion over unstimulated cells and a minimum CFSE-low frequency of 0.002% (template counts) or 0.001% (read counts) were required for clones to be classified as alloreactive. A clone was considered mappable if detected in the sequenced pre-transplant spleen, lymph node, or MLR CFSE-low populations of the donor or recipient. Cumulative frequency of alloreactive clones was calculated as a percentage of all sequences weighted by copy number. As stored in TCRdb, this immuneACCESS dataset retains in-frame rearrangements with V and J assigned. A fraction of the clones does not appear; measured against another copy, unresolved V genes explain less than half of the discrepancy, and the remainder lacks a known reason. That table is the source of V, J and clone size, and D and trimming were worked out from the DNA. For this sample the table gives about 41,000 clones, of which roughly 95% were detected only once. The ten top clones hold roughly 0.58% of the sample.

A note on this clone: Its binding antigen is unknown. No base quality information exists; no much larger clone differs at one position.

What the research found in general, with its limitations: GvH clones were detected in recipient bone marrow, and some of these GvH clones were observed earlier in ileal mucosa or blood, consistent with an intestinal mucosal origin. Conclusions were limited by the relatively low number and heterogeneity of intestinal transplant patients. Early after transplant, declines in HvG clones were associated with peak levels of circulating GvH clones. In patients with donor T cell macrochimerism, the allografts had high GvH to HvG T cell clonal ratios.

The time point tag for this specimen amounts to: cells obtained before transplantation from donor or recipient. CD3+CD4+ and CD3+CD8+ populations were FACS-sorted from unstimulated pre-transplant donor and recipient cells taken from spleen or lymph nodes. The receptor was derived from a human donor who was the organ donor for an intestinal transplant. The source material was unstimulated CD8+ T cells sorted from spleen or lymph node cells, sampled before transplant. The chain is encoded by TRBV18 joined to TRBJ2-5, and 9 bases in between align with TRBD2. The encoded CDR3 is CASSPWTSALSEETQYF. The base sequence is TGTGCCAGCTCACCATGGACTAGCGCCCTGAGTGAAGAGACCCAGTACTTC. The variable domain in full, with residues beyond the CDR3 obtained from the reference TRBV18 and TRBJ2-5 genes, is NAGVMQNPRHLVRRRGQEARLRCSPMKGHSHVYWYRQLPEEGLKFMVYLQKENIIDESGMPKERFSAEFPKEGPSILRIQQVVRGDSAAYFCASSPWTSALSEETQYFGPGTRLLVL.